The sequence of this TCR beta chain was determined in a study of PD-L1 blockade in urothelial cancer. Study summary: Study patients had been treated with 0 to 3 previous chemotherapy regimens. Peripheral blood specimens exhibited a median yield of about 150,000 T cells.

Synthetic spike-ins, TCR analog templates, were added into each PCR. The assay was immunoSEQ multiplex PCR, and TCRdb's table has in-frame clones only and misses some. The sample lists about 88,000 clones; 85% to 95% were seen once. V dropped 6 bases and J dropped 3 bases, with 15 bases sitting between them. The CDR3 is 15 residues long. Germline CDR1 is LNHNV and CDR2 is YYDKDF (reference sequence). For this clone: Its antigen is as yet unknown.

Study observations and caveats: Where pretreatment blood TCR clonality fell below the median, better survival was predicted.

The chain uses TRBV15 and TRBJ1-5; D gene unclear. The material sequenced was PBMCs, taken around atezolizumab (anti-PD-L1) treatment. This TCR was sampled from a man aged 60 to 69 with urothelial cancer. CDR3 sequence reads: CATRPPGNLNQPQHF. CDR3 nucleotide sequence: TGTGCCACCAGGCCCCCAGGAAACCTCAATCAGCCCCAGCATTTT.